One sample yielded the 31 T cell receptor beta chains listed below, sequenced in a study of CD8+CD57+ T cells in acquired aplastic anemia. Investigators profiled TCR beta VDJ and CDR3 from genomic DNA template. One entry per CDR3 protein results from TCRdb running MiXCR on the reads. The sample lists about 260,000 distinct CDR3 sequences; 70% to 85% were seen once. An expansion of CD8+CD57+ cells by flow cytometry had been shown in patients chosen for sequencing. Sequencing was performed on sorted CD4+, CD8+, or CD8+CD57+ T cells (not recorded which) from PBMCs. These receptors all come from a human donor with aplastic anemia.

This clonotype was counted a few times. The rearrangement uses TRBV25-1 and TRBJ1-6, with D unresolved. Trimming cost V 2 bases and J 0 bases, with 11 bases left between them. CDR3 length: 17 amino acids. Germline V gene sequence: CDR1 MGHDK, CDR2 SYGVNS. CDR3 sequence reads: CASSEAGGLSYNSPLHF. DNA for the CDR3: TGTGCCAGCAGTGAAGCAGGCGGGCTCTCCTATAATTCACCCCTCCACTTT.

The chain couples TRBV5-1 to TRBJ2-3; a possible D gene is TRBD1 (6 bases). Germline-derived CDR1 and CDR2 are SGHRS and YFSETQ. The CDR3 has 16 amino acids. Between the trimmed V and J ends, which lost 2 bases and 3 bases, there was a span of 16 bases. The CDR3 nucleotides read TGCGCCAGCAGCTTCGCCGGTGGGGGCGCGACAGATACGCAGTATTTT. This encodes CASSFAGGGATDTQYF.

Worth noting for this clonotype: Because the CDR3 is missing its conserved closing phenylalanine or tryptophan, this is likely a read error. The DNA is left out, because the CDR3 cannot be placed on it with certainty; the CDR3 is given as TCRdb lists it. The rearrangement joins TRBV24-1 to TRBJ1-4; no check of the table's D call, TRBD1, against the DNA was made. Germline V gene sequence: CDR1 KGHDR, CDR2 SFDVKD. Inclusive of both ends, the CDR3 amounts to 17 amino acids. The CDR3 here is CATSDSGQESITEAFFL.

This clonotype was recorded a few times. The rearrangement links TRBV7-4 to TRBJ2-5; D is possibly TRBD1 (5 bases). The CDR3 runs 16 residues. Per germline, CDR1 SGHVT and CDR2 SQSDAQ. V lost 1 base to trimming and J lost 5 bases, with 17 bases between them. CDR3: CASSLVGTGLGETQYF. In nucleotides, the CDR3 is TGTGCCAGCAGCTTAGTGGGAACAGGATTGGGTGAGACCCAGTACTTC.

In this sample, this clonotype turned up once. The rearrangement links TRBV7-2 to TRBJ1-5, with 10 bases fitting TRBD1. Germline assignment: CDR1 SGHTA and CDR2 FQGNSA. The length of the CDR3 is 17 residues. V shed 3 bases, J shed 10 bases, and the junction held 15 bases outside the gene matches. CDR3 region: CASSLTGGADYGYPQHF. The CDR3 DNA reads TGTGCCAGCAGCTTGACAGGGGGCGCCGACTATGGCTACCCCCAGCATTTT.

Concerning this clonotype itself: One end of the junction varies from germline; a read error may be responsible. The chain is built from TRBV7-8 and TRBJ2-3; D not certain. CDR3 length: 12 amino acids. Looked up from germline, CDR1 is SGHVS and CDR2 is FQNEAQ. The CDR3 here is CASSLASGTDKF. The CDR3 coding sequence is TGTGCCAGCAGCTTAGCGTCAGGTACCGATAAGTTT.

The V call is TRBV7-3, the J call TRBJ1-2, with D possibly being TRBD1 (5 bases). Germline assignment: CDR1 SGHTA and CDR2 FQGTGA. The germline V and J ends were trimmed by 6 bases and 8 bases, with 22 bases remaining between them. The CDR3 runs 15 residues. The CDR3 loop is CASSVGGAWGEGYTF. Here the CDR3 DNA reads TGTGCCAGCAGTGTAGGCGGGGCTTGGGGAGAGGGCTACACCTTC.

V gene TRBV20-1 combines with J gene TRBJ2-7; maybe TRBD2 (5 bases). The CDR3 spans 14 residues. CDR1 is DFQATT and CDR2 is SNEGSKA in the germline V gene (reference sequence). Trimming shortened V by 0 bases and J by 5 bases, and 14 bases separated the two germline ends. The chain's CDR3 is CSARDGRGRHEQYF. The CDR3 region has the DNA TGCAGTGCTAGAGATGGTAGAGGGCGGCACGAGCAGTACTTC.

To note about this clonotype: At one boundary the junction diverges from the germline segment, which might be a read error. The J gene is TRBJ2-5, the V gene TRBV7-6, with D perhaps TRBD2 (7 bases). Per germline, CDR1 SGHVS and CDR2 FNYEAQ. The CDR3 is made up of 14 amino acids. DNA of the CDR3: TGTGCCCGCAGCTTGGGCGGGGGCCAGCGATCCCCCCACTTC. Protein: CARSLGGGQRSPHF.

V and J are TRBV6-4 and TRBJ1-5; TRBD1 agrees at 11 bases. Unmatched junction bases numbered 5, after V lost 6 bases and J lost 4 bases. Germline V lookup: CDR1 MRHNA, CDR2 SNTAGT. The CDR3 length is 15 residues. In DNA, the CDR3 is TGTGCCAGCAGGCGGGACAGGGGGGTAAATCAGCCCCAGCATTTT. This encodes CASRRDRGVNQPQHF.

This clonotype showed up just a few times. A much larger clone lies one base from this, so it may be a read error. The chain combines TRBV11-3 with TRBJ2-3; no clear D gene. Trimming left V 0 bases short and J 6 bases short, with 10 bases between. This CDR3 has 14 amino acids. The germline V gene has CDR1 SGHNT and CDR2 YENEEA. The CDR3 region is CASSLELTRDTQYF. Here the CDR3 DNA reads TGTGCCAGCAGCTTAGAGCTGACACGCGATACGCAGTATTTT.

CDR3: CASSGEGDPKDGSYEQYV. CDR3 bases: TGTGCCAGCAGCGGAGAAGGGGACCCGAAGGATGGCTCCTACGAGCAGTACGTC. The chain uses TRBV9 and TRBJ2-7; D could derive from TRBD1 or TRBD2 (5 bases each). Trimming pared 3 bases from V and 0 bases from J, leaving 22 bases between. Looked up from germline, CDR1 is SGDLS and CDR2 is YYNGEE. This CDR3 has 18 amino acids.

The chain recombines TRBV7-2 with TRBJ2-1; a possible D gene is TRBD1 (6 bases). V was cut by 4 bases and J by 9 bases, with 13 bases left in between. The germline V gene encodes CDR1 SGHTA and CDR2 FQGNSA. CDR3 length: 13 residues. CDR3 bases: TGTGCCAGCAGCTATGGGGGCATGCGTGAGCAGTTCTTC. It yields the protein CASSYGGMREQFF.

This chain uses TRBV29-1 with TRBJ1-2; no clear D. The V gene lost 5 bases and the J gene lost 6 bases, with 16 bases spanning the gap. The CDR3 consists of 13 residues. Germline CDR1 SQVTM, CDR2 ANQGSEA. The DNA of the CDR3 is TGCAGCGTTCGACTAGCGGGGTTGCATGGCTACACCTTC. It codes for CSVRLAGLHGYTF.

The chain carries TRBV11-1 and TRBJ2-1, with D hard to call. This CDR3 has 13 amino acids. Germline V lookup: CDR1 SGHAT, CDR2 FQDESV (reference sequence). V was cut by 3 bases and J by 8 bases, with 11 bases left in between. CDR3 DNA sequence: TGTGCCAGCAGCTTTGTTAGGTGTCATGAGCAGTTCTTC. It codes for CASSFVRCHEQFF.

A note on this clonotype: Germline is not matched at one junction end, which may reflect a read error. The genes are TRBV7-8 and TRBJ2-5; TRBD2 aligns across 9 bases. This CDR3 contains 14 residues. Per the germline V gene, CDR1 is SGHVS and CDR2 is FQNEAQ. CDR3 loop: CAYSLAGDHETQYF. The CDR3 DNA reads as TGTGCCTACAGCTTAGCGGGAGATCACGAGACGCAGTATTTC.

This clonotype was detected a few times. An end of the junction differs from the germline gene, which may be a read error. The chain combines TRBV13 with TRBJ2-1; 12 nucleotides line up with TRBD2. The CDR3 covers 13 residues. CDR1 is PRHDT, CDR2 FYEKMQ, per germline (reference sequence). This CDR3 reads CASSPGLAGSLSF. The CDR3 DNA follows: TGTGCCAGCAGCCCCGGACTAGCGGGAAGTCTGTCCTTC.

Comments on this clonotype: The CDR3 does not close with the conserved phenylalanine or tryptophan, likely indicating a read error. The limits of the CDR3 on the DNA are not certain, so only TCRdb's listed CDR3 is given. This sequence joins TRBV3-1 and TRBJ1-6; the D call of TRBD1 is as the table states it, not checked on the DNA. The CDR3 has 16 amino acids, counting both end residues. Germline values: CDR1 LGHDT, CDR2 YNNKEL (reference sequence). CDR3 sequence: CASSPGTAVYEQYFDP.

The chain joins TRBV5-8 to TRBJ1-1, with D uncertain. The CDR3 extends over 13 amino acids. Germline lookup yields CDR1 SGHTS and CDR2 YDEGEE. The germline V and J ends were trimmed by 2 bases and 7 bases, with 12 bases remaining between them. CDR3 in DNA: TGTGCCAGCAGCTTCGACCCGGAAGGTGAAGCTTTCTTT. The encoded protein is CASSFDPEGEAFF.

This clonotype has only a few counts. V usage is TRBV7-6 and J usage is TRBJ1-6, with D unresolved. The CDR3 sequence is 15 residues long. The germline V gene has CDR1 SGHVS and CDR2 FNYEAQ. The V and J ends lost 1 base and 9 bases respectively, with 13 bases between them. As DNA, the CDR3 is TGTGCCAGCAGCTTAGAGGGAGGCCCGCGTTCACCCCTCCACTTT. Translated, it gives CASSLEGGPRSPLHF.

Comments on this clonotype: This likely comes from a read error, as the CDR3 has no conserved phenylalanine or tryptophan at its end. The limits of the CDR3 on the DNA are not certain, so only TCRdb's listed CDR3 is given. This chain links TRBV2 with TRBJ2-5; the D call TRBD1 from the table was never checked on the DNA. The germline V gene encodes CDR1 SNHLY and CDR2 FYNNEI. Inclusive of both ends, the CDR3 amounts to 15 amino acids. CDR3 sequence reads: CASGDGGTDTQYYCP.

The rearrangement joins TRBV29-1 to TRBJ2-7, with 7 nucleotides matching TRBD1. Germline V gene sequence: CDR1 SQVTM, CDR2 ANQGSEA. With 6 bases clipped from V and 4 bases from J, the junction kept 6 bases outside the gene matches. This CDR3 is built from 12 residues. DNA for the CDR3: TGCAGCGTCCGACAGGGAATTTACGAGCAGTACTTC. The encoded protein is CSVRQGIYEQYF.

A note on this clonotype: The germline gene is not matched at one end of the junction; a read error may be the cause. V is TRBV11-3 and J is TRBJ2-5; no firm D call. CDR1 is SGHNT and CDR2 is YENEEA in the germline V gene. This CDR3 has 14 amino acids. The CDR3 loop reads CATSSPYTEETQYF. The CDR3 DNA follows: TGTGCCACCAGCAGCCCGTACACGGAAGAGACCCAGTACTTC.

J is TRBJ2-1 and V is TRBV4-2; a possible D gene is TRBD2 (5 bases). The germline V gene encodes CDR1 LGHNA and CDR2 YNFKEQ. The CDR3 loop spans 14 amino acids. Trimming took 5 bases from V and 7 from J, leaving 15 bases between them. Written as DNA, the CDR3 is TGTGCCAGCAGCTTAGTTGCGGGCCGAAATGAGCAGTTCTTC. Protein sequence: CASSLVAGRNEQFF.

This sequence joins TRBV11-2 and TRBJ2-3; D tentatively reads TRBD1 or TRBD2 (5 bases each). V shed 6 bases and J shed 6 bases, with 16 bases lying between them. This CDR3 has 14 residues. The germline CDR1 and CDR2 sequences are SGHAT and FQNNGV. CDR3: CASSDGGVPDTQYF. The CDR3 coding sequence is TGTGCCAGCAGTGATGGGGGAGTCCCCGATACGCAGTATTTT.

The chain uses TRBV25-1 and TRBJ1-1, with D maybe TRBD1 (5 bases). CDR3 length equals 15 residues. V dropped 5 bases and J dropped 1 base, with 14 bases sitting between them. Germline CDR1 and CDR2: MGHDK and SYGVNS. CDR3 sequence reads: CASSRGLWGNTEAFF. The CDR3 DNA is TGTGCCAGCAGTAGGGGCTTGTGGGGGAACACTGAAGCTTTCTTT.

The chain combines TRBV7-3 with TRBJ2-7; possible D gene TRBD1, 5 bases. Looked up from germline, CDR1 is SGHTA and CDR2 is FQGTGA. Trimming pared 8 bases from V and 0 bases from J, leaving 26 bases between. The CDR3 loop spans 18 amino acids. CDR3 in amino acids: CASSRQPNGTAHSYEQYV. The CDR3 nucleotides read TGTGCCAGCTCAAGACAGCCCAACGGCACTGCCCACTCCTACGAGCAGTACGTC.

The chain uses TRBV9 and TRBJ2-3, with unresolved D. The CDR3 has 14 residues. Trimming removed 4 bases at V and 15 bases at J, with 24 bases between. Germline CDR1 and CDR2: SGDLS and YYNGEE. The CDR3 reads CASSFTGAMSRHYF. The CDR3 coding sequence is TGTGCCAGCAGCTTTACTGGCGCAATGAGCAGGCATTATTTT.

As concerns this clonotype: The junction does not match germline at one end; this may be a read error. V usage is TRBV7-8 and J usage is TRBJ2-1, with a tentative D call TRBD2 (5 bases). Germline values: CDR1 SGHVS, CDR2 FQNEAQ. This CDR3 has 13 amino acids. In DNA form, the CDR3 reads TGTGCCAGCAGCTTAGCGGGGAGCCACGAGAAGCACTTC. It yields the protein CASSLAGSHEKHF.

V is TRBV5-4 and J is TRBJ1-1; D not resolved. CDR3 length equals 11 residues. The germline CDR1 and CDR2 sequences are SGHNT and YYREEE (reference sequence). V was trimmed by 9 bases and J by 5 bases, leaving 11 bases between them. The CDR3 loop is CAIPDSTEAFF. CDR3 nucleotide sequence: TGTGCCATCCCGGATAGTACTGAAGCTTTCTTT.

As to this clonotype: This CDR3 is missing its conserved last phenylalanine or tryptophan, likely due to a read error. The limits of the CDR3 on the DNA are not certain, so only TCRdb's listed CDR3 is given. V and J are TRBV7-8 and TRBJ2-1; the table's D call of TRBD1 was not tested on the DNA. Germline CDR1 is SGHVS and CDR2 is FQNEAQ. Inclusive of both ends, the CDR3 amounts to 13 amino acids. The CDR3 sequence: CASRTGGQANLAE.